This record covers a single TCR beta chain. Its antigen is currently unknown. This entry belongs to a study of T cells after yellow fever vaccination. Study in general: It was SMART-Seq v4 Ultra Low Input that prepared the fractions with low cell numbers.

Whole-study findings and limits: Reappearance after the booster was observed for most primary-vaccination clones (more than 95% CD4, just over 85% CD8).

TCR cDNA was made by 5'RACE template switching, adding a universal primer site and UMIs. In TCRdb, the 5' RACE reads were re-called with MiXCR into one record per CDR3 protein. The table lists 550,000 or so distinct CDR3 sequences, roughly a fifth of them singletons. Germline V CDR1 and CDR2: KGHDR, SFDVKD. The ends were cut back, 3 bases at V and 7 bases at J, with 8 bases in the middle. This CDR3 is built from 13 residues. The genes are TRBV24-1 and TRBJ2-2, with a weak D call TRBD1 (5 bases). The specimen was PBMCs, collected 15 days after the yellow fever booster vaccination. This TCR was recovered from a man aged 30 to 45 who received the YFV17D yellow fever vaccine. CDR3 in DNA: TGTGCCACCAGTGATGCAGGGATCGGGGAGCTGTTTTTT. Encoded protein: CATSDAGIGELFF.